Reported below is one T cell receptor (beta chain). At least ten counts were recorded for this clonotype. Its antigen remains undetermined. Base qualities were left out, and no much larger clone turns up one base away. This sample is part of a study of regulatory T cells in long-lasting Graves disease (TCRdb year 2021). For context, the study as a whole: Patients with newly diagnosed Graves' disease had been on antithyroid drugs for under 3 months. Peripheral blood TCR sequencing and RNA sequencing compared persistent Graves' disease patients with newly diagnosed Graves' disease patients. The study was registered as a clinical trial and conducted in China. A total of around 33 samples were covered by TCR sequencing, comprising approximately 13 persistent and around 20 newly diagnosed Graves' disease patients. Overall results and qualifications from the work: Persistent Graves' disease patients showed lower TCR Shannon entropy and fewer highly expanded clones than newly diagnosed patients, suggesting clonal expansion. Persistent disease showed preferential use of TRBV28, TRBJ1-2 and TRBJ2-5, whereas newly diagnosed disease favored TRBV20-1 and TRBJ2-1. The study examined only peripheral blood because the primary lesion, thyroid tissue, could not be accessed. The authors noted that the small sample size was a limitation that may lower accuracy. Patients with persistent disease shared more public clonotypes (around 3,000) than newly diagnosed patients did (966). Only the TCR beta chain was sequenced and analyzed.

Explained via the paper, the time point label denotes: newly diagnosed GD, antithyroid drugs for less than 3 months. RNA was extracted from PBMCs in TRIzol for both TCR sequencing and RNA sequencing. Graves' disease was diagnosed according to American Thyroid Association guidelines. The patients came from an endocrinology department in Xi'an, China. Each patient gave about 10 milliliters of peripheral blood, collected in an EDTA anticoagulant tube. Ficoll Paque Plus density gradient separation was used to isolate PBMCs, and no further T cell sorting was performed. An Agilent 2100 Bioanalyzer and agarose gel were used to assess RNA quality, and a NanoDrop 2000 was used to measure RNA concentration. The CDR3 numbers 20 residues from cysteine through phenylalanine. Only the CDR3 DNA is retained, 60 bases long and in frame from the first base. V trim: 4 bases; J trim: 0 bases; unmatched bases: 12. Receptor amplification or capture employed multiplex PCR. The listed sequencing device is Illumina HiSeq 4000. TCR beta libraries were built with iRepertoire HTBI primers and Arm-PCR amplification of CDR3 regions. Before sequencing, the PCR products went through gel purification. The authors' analysis ran thus. Across samples, roughly 60 TRBV and 13 to 15 TRBJ segments were identified and used for gene usage analysis of CDR3 amino acid clonotypes. COPE and FqMerger were used to merge filtered high-quality paired reads into contigs. BLAST was used to align contigs to IMGT TRBV, TRBD and TRBJ reference genes, and CDR3 was defined according to IMGT. Highly expanded clones were defined as clonotypes with a frequency above 0.1%. Repertoire diversity was measured by Shannon entropy, and V-J evenness by the Gini coefficient. A clonotype found in more than one individual was treated as public. TCRdb applied fastp at Q25 and MiXCR to the public reads, then kept only in-frame beta chains. Under each unique CDR3 protein, matching rows form one entry showing the most common genes and DNA. The V and J calls were determined by TCRdb, not by the authors. A total of approximately 400,000 distinct CDR3 sequences appear in this sample, about 15% of them only once. The ten most abundant clones make up about 8% of the sample.

These data were also filed under a second study, of T cells in Graves' hyperthyroidism and ophthalmopathy. As the second paper documents: Stable Graves' hyperthyroidism was defined as the absence of progression to ophthalmopathy over 18 months of follow-up. Hyperthyroidism patients were newly diagnosed, with disease duration under 2 months, and aged 18 to 65 years. The study excluded patients with uncontrolled infections, other autoimmune diseases, pregnancy or lactation. Diagnoses were based on clinical symptoms, serum thyroxine and TRAb, thyroid ultrasound and orbital computed tomography. A first-round RT-PCR of the TCR CDR3 used the HTBI primer set with the Qiagen OneStep RT-PCR kit. Most expanded thyroid clonotypes (frequency above 0.001) were also detected in blood, suggesting blood repertoires may reflect thyroid immune responses. A model built on a 13 V-J signature distinguished ophthalmopathy from stable hyperthyroidism, reaching around 87% sensitivity and around 81% specificity in cross-validation and 80%/75% in testing. In validation, the model predicted progression to ophthalmopathy a median of about 6 months before onset, with approximately 68% sensitivity and about 75% specificity. To identify TCR V-J signatures that set the groups apart, the researchers used a discovery cohort of 100 or so patients, made up of approximately 43 with Graves' ophthalmopathy and around 58 with stable Graves' hyperthyroidism. Prospective prediction of ophthalmopathy was tested in an independent validation cohort of approximately 18 hyperthyroidism patients and roughly 16 patients who later progressed to ophthalmopathy. The roughly 100 discovery patients were randomly divided into training and test sets at a 7:3 ratio. The study also compared thyroid tissue and blood T-cell repertoires from roughly 6 Graves' hyperthyroidism patients. Once sampling was done, hyperthyroidism patients were given methimazole at a starting dose of 30 mg daily, whereas ophthalmopathy patients were given high-dose intravenous methylprednisolone. Libraries were constructed in a second round of multiplex PCR, after which size selection and purification were performed. Sequencing of the libraries was done on an Illumina HiSeq2000 using paired-end 100 bp reads. SOAPnuke was used to process the raw data, removing reads that contained adapters or uncalled bases, had a mean Phred below 15, or lacked an exact match to the constant primer or identifier. High-quality paired reads were merged with COPE v1.2.5, and unique nucleotide sequences were defined as clonotypes. MiTCR v1.1 was used to align the clonotypes against IMGT TRBV, TRBD and TRBJ reference segments. Analysis was restricted to V-J combinations with a frequency above 0.0001, which covered 98% to 99.2% of repertoires. A TCS score was defined as the ratio between F50 (clonal expansion) and ExV (chaos), using BLOSUM62-based TCRdist between CDR3 peptides within each V-J. Welch's t-statistics and random forest reduced roughly 540 V-J features to about 12, which were used in a naive Bayes classifier (R e1071). Sample size was not statistically predetermined, and investigators were not blinded to group allocation. According to the paper, TCR Vbeta CDR3 sequencing was carried out on more than 120 peripheral blood samples, which came from fewer than 50 ophthalmopathy, around 74 hyperthyroidism and approximately 17 progressor patients.

The V gene is TRBV12-3 or TRBV12-4 and the J gene is TRBJ2-3, and 14 bases in between align with TRBD2. The TCR sequence derives from a woman aged 40 to 50 with Graves disease. Donor details come from another sample of the same person, matched by shared clones. Here the sequenced sample was peripheral blood mononuclear cells (PBMCs), taken at new diagnosis, from a patient treated with antithyroid drugs. The DNA sequence is given as TGTGCCAGCAGTTCTCTTCCGGGACTAGCGGGAGAGAGGAGCACAGATACGCAGTATTTT. This gives the protein CASSSLPGLAGERSTDTQYF.